The entry below gives a single T cell receptor (beta chain) sequence along with its context. Its target is unknown. Primers used in a second PCR of roughly 7 to 12 cycles were a sample-barcoded 5' primer and a J-beta primer mix. TCRdb reprocessed the 5' RACE reads via MiXCR and lists one record per CDR3 protein. This table holds approximately 1.5 million distinct CDR3 sequences, around 36% found once. V shed 6 bases, J shed 4 bases, and the junction held 14 bases outside the gene matches. The germline gives CDR1 MNHNY, CDR2 SVGAGI (reference sequence). CDR3 length: 16 residues. These data are taken from a study of blood T cells in healthy people across ages. Overall study results and limits: Researchers report that TCR beta diversity correlated strongly with naive T cell percentage.

Peripheral blood from each donor was collected in a volume of about 10 milliliters. This chain uses TRBV6-6 with TRBJ2-7, with TRBD2 identical over 8 bases. The sequence was obtained from a woman in her 30s in good health. Sequences were obtained from blood. The CDR3 region has the DNA TGTGCCAGCAGCCCTAAAGGCGGGGGGACCCCGTACGAGCAGTACTTC. This codes for CASSPKGGGTPYEQYF.